These 15 T cell receptor beta chains originate from one sample sequenced in a study of blood T cells in healthy people across ages. Alongside a J-beta primer mix, a sample-barcoded 5' primer served in a second PCR lasting 7 to 11 cycles. TCRdb analysed the 5' RACE reads with MiXCR anew, one entry per CDR3 protein. The table shows approximately 940,000 distinct CDR3 sequences, with roughly 48% occurring only once. Sequenced sample: blood. The receptors stem from a man aged 25 to 45 in good health.

V usage is TRBV24-1 and J usage is TRBJ2-5, with 8 positions matching TRBD1. The end of the DNA fits TRBJ2-7 better, so the J call may be wrong. CDR3 length: 15 residues. Germline assignment: CDR1 KGHDR and CDR2 SFDVKD. The CDR3 loop is CATSDAGTGLYEQYF. The CDR3 DNA reads as TGTGCCACCAGTGATGCCGGGACAGGCCTATACGAGCAGTACTTC.

The chain has TRBV7-2 and TRBJ2-7, with 9 bases fitting TRBD1. The CDR3 covers 16 residues. CDR1 and CDR2 (germline): SGHTA, FQGNSA. Trimming took 1 base from V and 4 from J; bases not matched to a gene: 8. The CDR3 region is CASSLGGQGVLYEQYF. The CDR3 DNA reads as TGTGCCAGCAGCTTAGGGGGACAGGGTGTTTTGTACGAGCAGTACTTC.

The chain carries TRBV29-1 and TRBJ2-7, with 7 bases fitting TRBD1. The ends lost 4 bases at V and 6 bases at J; junction bases unmatched: 6. The CDR3 is 12 amino acids. The V gene's germline CDR1 is SQVTM and CDR2 ANQGSEA. The CDR3 region is CSVAQGVFEQYF. Written as DNA, the CDR3 is TGCAGCGTTGCGCAGGGGGTATTCGAGCAGTACTTC.

This clonotype occurred a few times. The V call is TRBV5-1, the J call TRBJ2-4, with no clear D. The J call is uncertain, as TRBJ2-7 better fits the DNA end. This CDR3 has 13 amino acids. Germline values: CDR1 SGHRS, CDR2 YFSETQ. CDR3 nucleotides: TGCGCCAGCAGCTTGCCAGACCCCTACGAGCAGTACTTC. Protein product: CASSLPDPYEQYF.

This chain connects TRBV5-5 to TRBJ2-3; D possibly corresponds to TRBD2 (5 bases). Germline V gene data show CDR1 as SGHKS and CDR2 as YYEKEE (reference sequence). The length of the CDR3 is 16 residues. V dropped 2 bases and J dropped 2 bases, with 15 bases sitting between them. The CDR3 region has the DNA TGTGCCAGCAGCTTAGGCTTCGGGGTCTACACAGATACGCAGTATTTT. Translation gives CASSLGFGVYTDTQYF.

The chain couples TRBV5-1 to TRBJ2-7, with TRBD2 identical over 8 bases. The V gene end was trimmed by 0 bases and the J gene end by 1 base; junction bases not matched to a gene: 6. Germline V gives CDR1 SGHRS, CDR2 YFSETQ. The CDR3 contains 16 residues. The CDR3 here is CASSLVPAGASYEQYF. The CDR3, as DNA: TGCGCCAGCAGCTTGGTACCAGCGGGGGCGTCCTACGAGCAGTACTTC.

The CDR3 loop is CASSRTGYEGGYTF. The DNA for the CDR3 is TGTGCCAGCAGCCGAACAGGGTACGAAGGAGGCTACACCTTC. The J gene is TRBJ1-2, the V gene TRBV7-8, with D tentatively TRBD1 (6 bases). V gave up 5 bases and J gave up 8 bases, with 18 bases separating them. Germline loops: CDR1 SGHVS, CDR2 FQNEAQ. This CDR3 is 14 amino acids long.

The J gene is TRBJ2-7, the V gene TRBV21-1; the table calls TRBD1, which could not be checked here. TRBV21-1 is marked as a pseudogene. The CDR3 has 15 residues. CDR3: CASSPSGQGKNEQYF. The CDR3 DNA sequence: TGTGCCAGCAGCCCTTCCGGACAGGGGAAAAACGAGCAGTACTTC.

This clonotype was counted between two and nine times. The CDR3 reads CAWSVGAVKETQYF. The CDR3 DNA is TGTGCCTGGAGTGTAGGGGCAGTAAAAGAGACCCAGTACTTC. The chain combines TRBV30 with TRBJ2-5, with a weak D call TRBD1 (5 bases). Germline V gene data show CDR1 as GTSNPN and CDR2 as SVGIG (reference sequence). The CDR3 contains 14 residues. The V end was cut by 0 bases, the J end by 3 bases, with 11 bases between.

The chain recombines TRBV2 with TRBJ2-1; maybe TRBD2 (6 bases). The CDR3 length is 14 residues. The V and J ends lost 2 bases and 5 bases respectively, with 10 bases between them. Per the germline V gene, CDR1 is SNHLY and CDR2 is FYNNEI. The CDR3 spells CASSESGRHNEQFF. CDR3 bases: TGTGCCAGCAGTGAAAGCGGGCGACACAATGAGCAGTTCTTC.

This clonotype has just a few counts. The rearrangement joins TRBV4-2 to TRBJ2-2, with D hard to call. Germline V CDR1 and CDR2: LGHNA, YNFKEQ. The CDR3 spans 16 residues. Between the trimmed V and J ends, which lost 1 base and 4 bases, there was a span of 13 bases. In nucleotides, the CDR3 is TGTGCCAGCAGCCAAGTGGCCGGCCGTGGCACCGGGGAGCTGTTTTTT. Amino acids: CASSQVAGRGTGELFF.

This sequence joins TRBV7-2 and TRBJ1-2; no firm D call. This CDR3 spans 17 amino acids. With 4 bases removed from V and 0 bases from J, the gap between germline ends came to 18 bases. CDR1 is SGHTA and CDR2 is FQGNSA in the germline V gene. In nucleotides, the CDR3 is TGTGCCAGCAGCTCCTGGAAGGTGGCCCAGACTAACTATGGCTACACCTTC. The encoded protein is CASSSWKVAQTNYGYTF.

This clonotype has a single count. V is TRBV12-3 or TRBV12-4 and J is TRBJ2-5; D is tentatively TRBD1 or TRBD2 (5 bases each). The J call is doubtful: the DNA matches TRBJ2-7 better. CDR3 length: 14 amino acids. Written as DNA, the CDR3 is TGTGCCAGCGGCATGGGACGGAGTCTCTACGAGCAGTACTTC. Residues: CASGMGRSLYEQYF.

This clonotype has more than one count but fewer than ten. The chain carries TRBV5-1 and TRBJ2-5, with D hard to call. V was cut by 2 bases and J by 11 bases, with 16 bases left in between. CDR1 is SGHRS, CDR2 YFSETQ, per germline. The CDR3 covers 13 residues. CDR3 DNA sequence: TGCGCCAGCAGCTTAGGGTCGACTCAGGAGCAGTACTTC. This encodes CASSLGSTQEQYF. Complete variable domain (other parts from reference TRBV5-1 and TRBJ2-5): KAGVTQTPRYLIKTRGQQVTLSCSPISGHRSVSWYQQTPGQGLQFLFEYFSETQRNKGNFPGRFSGRQFSNSRSEMNVSTLELGDSALYLCASSLGSTQEQYFGPGTRLLVL.

This clonotype was detected ten times or more. V and J are TRBV18 and TRBJ2-7; 8 positions agree with TRBD2. The junction had 2 bases not matched to a gene; V was cut back by 2 bases and J by 5 bases. This CDR3 spans 13 amino acids. Germline CDR1 is KGHSH and CDR2 is LQKENI. CDR3 residues: CASSPTLADEQYF. The CDR3 DNA sequence: TGTGCCAGCTCACCAACACTAGCGGACGAGCAGTACTTC.